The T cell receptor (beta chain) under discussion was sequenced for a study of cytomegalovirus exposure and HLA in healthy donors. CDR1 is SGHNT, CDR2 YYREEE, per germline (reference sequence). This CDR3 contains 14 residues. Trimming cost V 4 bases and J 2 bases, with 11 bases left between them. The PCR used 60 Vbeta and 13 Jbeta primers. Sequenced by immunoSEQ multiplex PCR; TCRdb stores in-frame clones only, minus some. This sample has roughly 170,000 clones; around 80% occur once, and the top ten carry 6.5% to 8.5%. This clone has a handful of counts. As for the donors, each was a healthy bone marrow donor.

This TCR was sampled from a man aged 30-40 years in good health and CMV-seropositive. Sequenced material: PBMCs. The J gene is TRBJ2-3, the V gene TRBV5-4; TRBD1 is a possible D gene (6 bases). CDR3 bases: TGTGCCAGCAGCAATAACAGGGTCACAGATACGCAGTATTTT. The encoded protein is CASSNNRVTDTQYF.